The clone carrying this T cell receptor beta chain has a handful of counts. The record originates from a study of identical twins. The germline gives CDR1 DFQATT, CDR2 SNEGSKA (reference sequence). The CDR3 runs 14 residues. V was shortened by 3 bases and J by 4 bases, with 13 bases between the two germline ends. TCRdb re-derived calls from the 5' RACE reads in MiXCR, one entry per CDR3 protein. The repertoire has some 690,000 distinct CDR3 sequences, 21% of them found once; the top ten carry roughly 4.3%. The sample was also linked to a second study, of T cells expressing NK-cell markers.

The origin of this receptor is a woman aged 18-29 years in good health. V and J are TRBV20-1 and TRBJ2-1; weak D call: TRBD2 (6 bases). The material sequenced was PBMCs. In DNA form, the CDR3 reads TGCAGTGCTAGGGGGGGTGGGCTGTACAATGAGCAGTTCTTC. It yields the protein CSARGGGLYNEQFF.